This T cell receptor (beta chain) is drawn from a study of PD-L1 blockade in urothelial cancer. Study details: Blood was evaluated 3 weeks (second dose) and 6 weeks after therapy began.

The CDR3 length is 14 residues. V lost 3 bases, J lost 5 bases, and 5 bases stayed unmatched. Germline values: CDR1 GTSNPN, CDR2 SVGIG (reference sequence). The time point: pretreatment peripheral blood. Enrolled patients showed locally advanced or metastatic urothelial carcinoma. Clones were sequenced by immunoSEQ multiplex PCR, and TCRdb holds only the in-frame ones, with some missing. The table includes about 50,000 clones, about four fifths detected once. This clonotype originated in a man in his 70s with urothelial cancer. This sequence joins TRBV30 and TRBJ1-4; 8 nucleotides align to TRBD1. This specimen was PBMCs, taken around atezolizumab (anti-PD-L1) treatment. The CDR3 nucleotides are TGTGCCTGGAGCCTAGGACAGGGAAATGAAAAACTGTTTTTT. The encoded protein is CAWSLGQGNEKLFF. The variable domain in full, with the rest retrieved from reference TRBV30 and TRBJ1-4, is SQTIHQWPATLVQPVGSPLSLECTVEGTSNPNLYWYRQAAGRGLQLLFYSVGIGQISSEVPQNLSASRPQDRQFILSSKKLLLSDSGFYLCAWSLGQGNEKLFFGSGTQLSVL.